This T cell receptor (beta chain) was obtained from a study of control samples from healthy donors and cancer patients (dated by TCRdb to the early 2020s). For this clone: Its recognized antigen is unknown. One base away there is no much larger clone; base qualities are not given.

The library was built by means of the immunoSEQ multiplex PCR assay. TCRdb's version of the immuneACCESS table is confined to in-frame rearrangements and falls short of the full clone set. An unresolved V gene accounts for under half of the shortfall where checked; the remainder is of unknown origin. Counted in this sample were 160,000 or so clones; over 90% of them appeared once. Approximately 1% of the sample is in the top ten clones. Trimming takes 5 bases off V and 3 bases off J; junction bases not matched to a gene: 8. The germline V gene (reference sequence) provides CDR1 SGHNT and CDR2 YYREEE. The CDR3 goes from the cysteine to the phenylalanine over 15 residues. Only the CDR3 region is kept as DNA, spanning 45 bases read in frame from base 1.

The chain is encoded by TRBV5-4 joined to TRBJ1-5; TRBD1 matches 7 bases in the middle. The sequence came from a woman in her thirties in good health. Material for sequencing was blood. This receptor carries the CDR3 CASSDGGTANQPQHF. The nucleotide sequence is given as TGTGCCAGCAGTGACGGAGGGACAGCCAATCAGCCCCAGCATTTT.